Detailed here is one TCR beta chain. Its antigen is unknown. No much larger clone is present one base from it, and per-base qualities are unavailable. Patients with a history of autoimmune disease or receiving systemic immunosuppression were excluded from the trial. In every dose cohort, peripheral blood was drawn for TCR sequencing at baseline, cycle 4 day 1, and cycle 7 day 1. Samples were obtained from an open-label, multicenter, first-in-human phase I dose-escalation trial of ivuxolimab. Adults with locally advanced or metastatic head and neck squamous cell, hepatocellular, melanoma or renal cell carcinoma were enrolled in the trial. Before TCR sequencing, CD4+ T cells and CD8+ T cells from peripheral blood were sorted into separate populations. CDR1 and CDR2, looked up from the germline V gene, are MGHRA and YSYEKL. V trim: 1 base; J trim: 5 bases; unmatched bases: 5. The CDR3 spans 15 residues, from the cysteine through the phenylalanine. The read is trimmed to its CDR3 DNA, 45 bases read in frame from base 1.

This sample is drawn from a study of OX40 agonist ivuxolimab in advanced cancers. For the wider study: Ivuxolimab was an agonistic, fully human IgG2 monoclonal antibody directed against OX40 (CD134), a costimulatory receptor. In the dose-escalation cohort, roughly 82% of patients were male, and the mean age was roughly 56 years with a range of roughly 20 to 85. Prior anti-PD-1, anti-PD-L1 or anti-CTLA-4 therapy was permitted, and checkpoint inhibitors had been received by less than 45% of dose-escalation patients. The paper covers the monotherapy dose-escalation part of the phase I ivuxolimab trial, which included N ≈ 57 patients. Intravenous ivuxolimab was administered to patients every 2 weeks at six dose levels: 0.01, 0.1, 0.3, 1.5, 3 and 10 mg/kg. Peripheral TCRbeta sequencing aimed to test whether ivuxolimab altered TCR sequence diversity and caused clonal T-cell expansion. Three dose-escalation patients achieved partial responses, one with hepatocellular carcinoma and two with cutaneous melanoma. Among the roughly 50 dose-escalation patients, around 19 had hepatocellular carcinoma, around 15 melanoma, 9 renal cell carcinoma and 9 head and neck cancer.

General study outcomes and caveats: In partial responders in the 0.1-3.0 mg/kg groups, normalized peripheral clonal expansion was found to be among the lowest, especially among CD8+ T cells. On average, CD8+ T cells showed more expanded clones than CD4+ T cells after ivuxolimab. At doses of 0.1 to 3.0 mg/kg, clonal expansion of both CD4+ and CD8+ T cells in blood was seen between baseline and week 6. Low levels of normalized T-cell clonal expansion were also seen in some nonresponding patients. Which antigens the clonally expanded peripheral T cells were specific for was not determined.

To sequence the TCRbeta CDR3 region, genomic DNA was isolated from the sorted cells. The immunoSEQ Assay was used to sequence the TCRbeta CDR3 regions. The clones in this table, taken by TCRdb from immuneACCESS, are in-frame only. Not every clone is retained; where verified, under half of the shortfall comes from an unresolved V gene, and the cause of the rest is unknown. A total of more than 55,000 clones appear in this sample, roughly 88% of them only once. The ten largest clones represent approximately 1.2% of the sample. The sample was CD4+ or CD8+ T cells sorted from blood, taken in a trial of the OX40 agonist ivuxolimab. The receptor was derived from an adult with an advanced solid tumor such as melanoma, head and neck, liver or kidney cancer. This sequence uses TRBV4-1 and TRBJ1-2, with 9 middle bases fitting TRBD1. The CDR3 protein is CASSQGRDRVYGYTF. DNA sequence: TGCGCCAGCAGCCAAGGCCGGGACAGGGTGTATGGCTACACCTTC.